The sequence of this T cell receptor beta chain was determined in a study of blood T cell repertoires in COVID-19. In the study overall: T cells, B-cell-depleted T cells, or PBMCs supplied cDNA or gDNA.

Assay used: immunoSEQ multiplex PCR; TCRdb lists only in-frame clones, some missing. The sample records some 670,000 clones, 85% to 90% being singletons. Per germline, CDR1 SGHDT and CDR2 YYEEEE. Trimming stripped 0 bases from V and 6 bases from J, with 6 bases between. The CDR3 totals 13 residues. Sequencing was performed on peripheral blood. This TCR came from a woman aged 18-30 years with acute or convalescent COVID-19. This sequence joins TRBV5-6 and TRBJ2-2; possibly TRBD1 for D (5 bases). DNA for the CDR3: TGTGCCAGCAGCTTGGGCAGGGCCGGGGAGCTGTTTTTT. Its protein is CASSLGRAGELFF.